This T cell receptor beta chain was sequenced during a study of vaccination and CD4 T cells after COVID-19. An Oncomine TCR Beta short-read assay was used to sequence the DNA from cultured CD4+ T cells. TCRdb re-called the PCR reads with MiXCR, one entry per CDR3 protein. The sample gives over 9,500 distinct CDR3 sequences, roughly 47% of which show up once; over 35% is in the top ten. Treatment in this sample: roughly 10-day PBMC culture with coronavirus spike peptide pools or control peptides (ViraFEST assay). Only a few counts were recorded for this clonotype. What it recognizes is unknown. The material sequenced was CD4+ T cells from blood, cultured in vitro. This receptor was identified in a human donor who had recovered from COVID-19.

CDR3 loop: CASRLQGVGANYGYTF. DNA for the CDR3: TGTGCCAGCAGACTCCAGGGGGTTGGAGCTAACTATGGCTACACCTTC. This chain joins TRBV6-1 and TRBJ1-2; 7 bases fit TRBD1. This CDR3 has 16 amino acids. CDR1 and CDR2 from the germline V gene are MNHNS and SASEGT. V lost 6 bases and J lost 0; bases outside the gene matches: 10.